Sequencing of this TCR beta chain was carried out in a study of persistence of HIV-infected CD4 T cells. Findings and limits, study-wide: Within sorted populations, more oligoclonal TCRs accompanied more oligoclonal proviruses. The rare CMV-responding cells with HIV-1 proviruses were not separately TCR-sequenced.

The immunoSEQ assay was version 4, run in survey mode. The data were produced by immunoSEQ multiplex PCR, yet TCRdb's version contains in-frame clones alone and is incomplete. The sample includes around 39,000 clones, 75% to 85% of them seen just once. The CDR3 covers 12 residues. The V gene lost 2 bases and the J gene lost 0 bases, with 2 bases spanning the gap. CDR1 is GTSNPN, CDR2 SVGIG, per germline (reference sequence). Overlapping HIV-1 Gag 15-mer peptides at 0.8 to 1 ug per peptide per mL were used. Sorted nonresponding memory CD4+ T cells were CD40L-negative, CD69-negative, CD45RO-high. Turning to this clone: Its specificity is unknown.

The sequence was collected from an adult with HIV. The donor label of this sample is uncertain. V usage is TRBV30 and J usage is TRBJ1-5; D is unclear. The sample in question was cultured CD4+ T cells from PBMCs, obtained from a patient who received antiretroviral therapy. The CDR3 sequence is CAWSSSNQPQHF. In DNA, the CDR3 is TGTGCCTGGAGTTCTAGCAATCAGCCCCAGCATTTT.